This TCR beta chain was captured in a study of blood T cell repertoires in COVID-19. Study at large: From the United States, Italy and Spain came samples of acute and convalescent COVID-19.

The CDR3 has 15 residues. J lost 5 bases, V lost 2 bases, and 9 bases had no gene match. Germline-derived CDR1 and CDR2 are SGHRS and YFSETQ. Before being deemed recovered, Cohort 3 donors had two negative PCRs, clearance, or symptom resolution. Assay: immunoSEQ multiplex PCR; the TCRdb copy retains only in-frame clones and omits some. The sample holds around 470,000 clones, roughly 88% seen once. The chain combines TRBV5-1 with TRBJ1-2; 7 bases match TRBD1. Sequenced material: PBMCs or T cells enriched from blood (not recorded which). The TCR originated in a man aged 18 to 30 who had recovered from COVID-19. The CDR3 region is CASSFDPGQSYGYTF. CDR3 nucleotide sequence: TGCGCCAGCAGCTTCGATCCGGGACAGAGTTATGGCTACACCTTC. Combining the CDR3 with reference TRBV5-1 and TRBJ1-2 gives the whole variable domain KAGVTQTPRYLIKTRGQQVTLSCSPISGHRSVSWYQQTPGQGLQFLFEYFSETQRNKGNFPGRFSGRQFSNSRSEMNVSTLELGDSALYLCASSFDPGQSYGYTFGSGTRLTVV.